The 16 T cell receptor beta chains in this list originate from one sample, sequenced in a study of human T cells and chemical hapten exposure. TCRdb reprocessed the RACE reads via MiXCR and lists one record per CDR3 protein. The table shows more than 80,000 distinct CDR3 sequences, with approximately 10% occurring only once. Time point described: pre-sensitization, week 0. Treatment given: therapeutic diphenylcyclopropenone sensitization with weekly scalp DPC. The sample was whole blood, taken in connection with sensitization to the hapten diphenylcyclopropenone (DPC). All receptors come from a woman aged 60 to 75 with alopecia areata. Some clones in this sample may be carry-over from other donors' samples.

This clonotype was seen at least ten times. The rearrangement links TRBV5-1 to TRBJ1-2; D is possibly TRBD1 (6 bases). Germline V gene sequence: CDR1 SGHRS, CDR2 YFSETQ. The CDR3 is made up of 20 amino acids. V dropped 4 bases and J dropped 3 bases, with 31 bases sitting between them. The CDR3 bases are TGCGCCAGCAGCCTATACCGTCTACCGGGACACAACGAAACCTACTATGGCTACACCTTC. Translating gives CASSLYRLPGHNETYYGYTF.

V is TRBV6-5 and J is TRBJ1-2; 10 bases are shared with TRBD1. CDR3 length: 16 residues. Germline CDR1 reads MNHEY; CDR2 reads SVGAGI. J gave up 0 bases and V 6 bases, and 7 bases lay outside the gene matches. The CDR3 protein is CASSQRQGATNYGYTF. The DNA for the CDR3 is TGTGCCAGCAGCCAAAGACAGGGGGCGACTAACTATGGCTACACCTTC.

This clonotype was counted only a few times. In nucleotides, the CDR3 is TGTGCCAGCAGCCTACTCGATTACGGCTACACCTTC. Translated, it gives CASSLLDYGYTF. This sequence joins TRBV11-2 and TRBJ1-2; D is unresolved. CDR1 is SGHAT and CDR2 is FQNNGV in the germline V gene. The CDR3 sequence is 12 residues long. Trimming removed 5 bases at V and 8 bases at J, with 12 bases between.

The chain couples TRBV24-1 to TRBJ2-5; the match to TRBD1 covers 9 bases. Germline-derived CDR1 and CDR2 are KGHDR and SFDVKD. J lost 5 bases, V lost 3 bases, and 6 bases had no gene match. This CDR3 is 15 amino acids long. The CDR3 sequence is CATSDPQGAGETQYF. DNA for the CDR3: TGTGCCACCAGTGATCCACAGGGGGCCGGGGAGACCCAGTACTTC.

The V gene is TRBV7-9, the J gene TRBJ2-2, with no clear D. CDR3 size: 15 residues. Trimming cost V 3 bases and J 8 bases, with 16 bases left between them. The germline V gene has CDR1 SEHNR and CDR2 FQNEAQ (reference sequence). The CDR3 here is CASSFSNAPSGELFF. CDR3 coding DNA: TGTGCCAGCAGCTTCTCGAATGCCCCGTCGGGGGAGCTGTTTTTT.

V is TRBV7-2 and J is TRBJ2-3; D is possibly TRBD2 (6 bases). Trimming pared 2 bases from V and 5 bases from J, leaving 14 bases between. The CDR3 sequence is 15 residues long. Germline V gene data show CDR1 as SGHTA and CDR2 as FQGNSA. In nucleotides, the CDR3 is TGTGCCAGCAGCTTATTGGCTAGCGAAGGAGATACGCAGTATTTT. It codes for CASSLLASEGDTQYF.

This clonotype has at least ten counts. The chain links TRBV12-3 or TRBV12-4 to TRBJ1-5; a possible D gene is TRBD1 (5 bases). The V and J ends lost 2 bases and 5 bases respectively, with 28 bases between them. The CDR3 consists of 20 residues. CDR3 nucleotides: TGTGCCAGCAGTTTAAGGCTGTTGGGGCAGTCTGCAACCAAATATCAGCCCCAGCATTTT. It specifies CASSLRLLGQSATKYQPQHF.

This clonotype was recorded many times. The CDR3 bases are TGCGCCAGCAGCTGGGGGACAGGGGAGAGAACCGGGGAGCTGTTTTTT. Translation: CASSWGTGERTGELFF. V usage is TRBV5-1 and J usage is TRBJ2-2, with 10 bases that match TRBD1. Germline V gene sequence: CDR1 SGHRS, CDR2 YFSETQ. CDR3 length equals 16 residues. V lost 3 bases to trimming and J lost 5 bases; unmatched junction nucleotides: 7.

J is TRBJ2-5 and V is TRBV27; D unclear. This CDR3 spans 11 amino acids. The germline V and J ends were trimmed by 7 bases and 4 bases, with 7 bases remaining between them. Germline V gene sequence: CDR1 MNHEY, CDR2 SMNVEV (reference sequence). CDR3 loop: CASIWGETQYF. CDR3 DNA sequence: TGTGCCAGCATCTGGGGAGAGACCCAGTACTTC.

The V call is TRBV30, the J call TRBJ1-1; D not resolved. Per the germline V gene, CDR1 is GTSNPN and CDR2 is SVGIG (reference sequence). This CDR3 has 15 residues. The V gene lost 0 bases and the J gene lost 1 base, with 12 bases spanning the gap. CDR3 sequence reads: CAWSVLGRRNTEAFF. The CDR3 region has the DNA TGTGCCTGGAGTGTACTGGGCAGGAGGAACACTGAAGCTTTCTTT.

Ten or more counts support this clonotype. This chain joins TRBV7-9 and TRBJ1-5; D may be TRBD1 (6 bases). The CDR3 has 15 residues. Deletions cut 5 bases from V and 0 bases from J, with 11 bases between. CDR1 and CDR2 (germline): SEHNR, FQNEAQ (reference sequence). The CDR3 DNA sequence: TGTGCCAGCAGCCAGCAGGGACATAGCAATCAGCCCCAGCATTTT. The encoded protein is CASSQQGHSNQPQHF.

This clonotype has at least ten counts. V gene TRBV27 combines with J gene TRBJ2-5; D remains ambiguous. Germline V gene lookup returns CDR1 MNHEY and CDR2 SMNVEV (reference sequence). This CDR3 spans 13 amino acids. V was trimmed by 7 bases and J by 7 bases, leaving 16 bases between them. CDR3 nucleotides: TGTGCCAGCAAGAGGCCCTCCTGGTCGACCCAGTACTTC. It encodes CASKRPSWSTQYF.

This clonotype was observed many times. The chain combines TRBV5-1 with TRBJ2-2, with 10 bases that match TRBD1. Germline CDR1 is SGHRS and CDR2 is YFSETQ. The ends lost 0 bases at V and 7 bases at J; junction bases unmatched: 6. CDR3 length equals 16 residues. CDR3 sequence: CASSLEGQGSIGELFF. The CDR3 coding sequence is TGCGCCAGCAGCTTGGAGGGACAGGGGAGCATCGGGGAGCTGTTTTTT. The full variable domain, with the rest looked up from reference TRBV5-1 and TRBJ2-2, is KAGVTQTPRYLIKTRGQQVTLSCSPISGHRSVSWYQQTPGQGLQFLFEYFSETQRNKGNFPGRFSGRQFSNSRSEMNVSTLELGDSALYLCASSLEGQGSIGELFFGEGSRLTVL.

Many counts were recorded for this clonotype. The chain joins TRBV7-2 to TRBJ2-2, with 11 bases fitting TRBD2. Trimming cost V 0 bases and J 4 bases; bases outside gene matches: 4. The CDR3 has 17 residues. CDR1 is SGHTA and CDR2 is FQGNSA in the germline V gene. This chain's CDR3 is CASSLALAGGFTGELFF. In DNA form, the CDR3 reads TGTGCCAGCAGCTTAGCGCTAGCGGGGGGTTTCACCGGGGAGCTGTTTTTT. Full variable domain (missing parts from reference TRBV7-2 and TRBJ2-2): GAGVSQSPSNKVTEKGKDVELRCDPISGHTALYWYRQSLGQGLEFLIYFQGNSAPDKSGLPSDRFSAERTGGSVSTLTIQRTQQEDSAVYLCASSLALAGGFTGELFFGEGSRLTVL.

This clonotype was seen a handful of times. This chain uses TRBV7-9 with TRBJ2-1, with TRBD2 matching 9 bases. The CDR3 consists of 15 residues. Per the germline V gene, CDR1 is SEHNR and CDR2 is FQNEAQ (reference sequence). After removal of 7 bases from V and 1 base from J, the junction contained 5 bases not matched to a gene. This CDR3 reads CASTLAGLSYNEQFF. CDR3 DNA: TGTGCCAGCACCCTAGCGGGGCTTTCCTACAATGAGCAGTTCTTC.

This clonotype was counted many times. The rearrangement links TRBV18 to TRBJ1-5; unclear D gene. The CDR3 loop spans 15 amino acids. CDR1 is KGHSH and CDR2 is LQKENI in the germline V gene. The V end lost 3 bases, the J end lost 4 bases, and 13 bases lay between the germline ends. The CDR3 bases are TGTGCCAGCTCACCTACAGTCGGCGGAAATCAGCCCCAGCATTTT. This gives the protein CASSPTVGGNQPQHF.